This TCR beta chain was profiled in a study of CD8+ T cells in alopecia areata. Specified treatment: oral pan-JAK inhibitor, 5-10 mg twice daily. In each case, RNA was isolated and then reverse transcribed into cDNA as the sequencing template. Using immunoSEQ multiplex PCR, the repertoire was profiled, and TCRdb retains in-frame clones only, with some absent. The sample yields about 100,000 clones, roughly 84% seen once. Whole-study results and caveats: Scalp repertoires also include resident alphabeta T cells from normal skin. Affected scalp, especially in alopecia totalis/universalis, had a higher clonality than normal scalp did.

The V gene lost 0 bases and the J gene lost 4 bases, with 10 bases spanning the gap. Germline CDR1 reads SGHDT; CDR2 reads YYEEEE. This CDR3 has 14 amino acids. In regard to this clone: Its specificity is not known.

This receptor was identified in a human donor with alopecia areata. This sequence joins TRBV5-6 and TRBJ2-5; D is unresolved. The source material was CD8+ T cells sorted from blood, sampled at week 24, from a patient treated with tofacitinib. The CDR3 loop reads CASSLDYPGETQYF. In DNA form, the CDR3 reads TGTGCCAGCAGCTTGGACTACCCGGGAGAGACCCAGTACTTC.